Each of the 14 T cell receptor beta chains below was sequenced from the same sample in a study of blood T cell repertoires in COVID-19. The protocol was immunoSEQ multiplex PCR, while the TCRdb copy is restricted to in-frame clones and leaves out a portion. The profile covers approximately 180,000 clones, with more than 75% appearing a single time and roughly 6% taken by the ten largest. Material for sequencing was peripheral blood. The receptors here all came from a man between 35 and 55 years old with active or convalescent COVID-19.

The chain has TRBV3-1 (or the pseudogene TRBV3-2) and TRBJ2-1; the match to TRBD1 covers 9 bases. Losses at the gene ends were 4 bases for V and 4 bases for J; bases not matched to a gene: 8. The germline V gene encodes CDR1 LGHDT and CDR2 YNNKEL (reference sequence). CDR3 length equals 16 residues. The CDR3 nucleotides are TGTGCCAGCAGCCGAATGACAGGGGGTGGGTACAATGAGCAGTTCTTC. It is translated as CASSRMTGGGYNEQFF.

The chain couples TRBV28 to TRBJ1-5; D is unresolved. Germline V lookup: CDR1 MDHEN, CDR2 SYDVKM. The CDR3 extends over 14 amino acids. Trimming stripped 4 bases from V and 7 bases from J, with 14 bases between. CDR3: CASSSPGFRQPQHF. The CDR3 nucleotides are TGTGCCAGCAGTTCTCCAGGTTTTAGGCAGCCCCAGCATTTT.

This chain links TRBV9 with TRBJ1-3, with 8 nucleotides matching TRBD1. Germline assignment: CDR1 SGDLS and CDR2 YYNGEE. V gave up 4 bases and J gave up 1 base; unmatched junction bases: 10. There are 17 residues in the CDR3. The CDR3 DNA is TGTGCCAGCAGCTCCCGGACAGGGTTGGGGTCTGGAAACACCATATATTTT. Its protein is CASSSRTGLGSGNTIYF.

The chain links TRBV25-1 to TRBJ1-5; possibly TRBD1 for D (5 bases). This CDR3 has 15 amino acids. Trimming took 1 base from V and 0 from J, leaving 7 bases between them. The V gene's germline CDR1 is MGHDK and CDR2 SYGVNS. The CDR3: CASSESGNSNQPQHF. The CDR3 nucleotides are TGTGCCAGCAGTGAATCAGGGAATAGCAATCAGCCCCAGCATTTT.

The rearrangement links TRBV19 to TRBJ1-3, with D tentatively TRBD1 (5 bases). V lost 1 base, J lost 2 bases, and 12 bases lay in between. The CDR3 is 16 amino acids. Germline loops: CDR1 LNHDA, CDR2 SQIVND (reference sequence). The CDR3 sequence: CASSIVRGETGNTIYF. The CDR3 region has the DNA TGTGCCAGTAGTATAGTCCGGGGGGAGACTGGAAACACCATATATTTT.

V gene TRBV27 combines with J gene TRBJ1-1, with 7 bases that match TRBD1. The CDR3 runs 13 residues. Germline assignment: CDR1 MNHEY and CDR2 SMNVEV (reference sequence). V shed 5 bases and J 2 bases; nucleotides not matched to a gene: 2. CDR3 protein: CASSRTGNTEAFF. Here the CDR3 DNA reads TGTGCCAGCAGTCGGACAGGTAACACTGAAGCTTTCTTT.

The rearrangement joins TRBV28 to TRBJ1-6; maybe TRBD1 (5 bases). This CDR3 contains 15 residues. Trimming stripped 5 bases from V and 7 bases from J, with 15 bases between. Germline CDR1 is MDHEN and CDR2 is SYDVKM. The CDR3 is CASSQDRGGNSPLHF. CDR3 in DNA: TGTGCCAGCAGTCAAGACCGCGGGGGGAATTCACCCCTCCACTTT.

J is TRBJ2-7 and V is TRBV6-6; 8 positions match TRBD1. Per germline, CDR1 MNHNY and CDR2 SVGAGI (reference sequence). The V and J ends lost 4 bases and 5 bases, in that order; junction bases with no gene match: 7. CDR3 length: 14 amino acids. The CDR3 nucleotides read TGTGCCAGCAGTTCCGGACAGGGTACCCACGAGCAGTACTTC. Protein product: CASSSGQGTHEQYF.

The chain couples TRBV6-5 to TRBJ1-5, with D unclear. Trimming stripped 2 bases from V and 0 bases from J, with 8 bases between. In germline, CDR1 is MNHEY, CDR2 SVGAGI. There are 15 residues in the CDR3. CDR3 loop: CASSYGKYSNQPQHF. Here the CDR3 DNA reads TGTGCCAGCAGTTACGGCAAATATAGCAATCAGCCCCAGCATTTT.

The chain is built from TRBV5-1 and TRBJ2-7, with 9 bases aligning to TRBD1. V trimming: 4 bases; J trimming: 6 bases; junction bases outside the gene matches: 5. In germline, CDR1 is SGHRS, CDR2 YFSETQ. This CDR3 contains 13 residues. The CDR3 coding sequence is TGCGCCAGCAGCCGGACAGGGGAGGGCGAGCAGTACTTC. This codes for CASSRTGEGEQYF.

The rearrangement joins TRBV7-2 to TRBJ1-2; 9 nucleotides agree with TRBD1. CDR1 and CDR2 (germline): SGHTA, FQGNSA. V gave up 5 bases and J gave up 8 bases; unmatched junction bases: 15. The CDR3 spans 16 residues. For the CDR3, the DNA is TGTGCCAGCAGCCCCCACCGGACAGGGGTAGGAGGAGGCTACACCTTC. The encoded protein is CASSPHRTGVGGGYTF.

This clone was seen once. V is TRBV5-1 and J is TRBJ2-7; D may be TRBD1 (5 bases). This CDR3 contains 15 residues. Per germline, CDR1 SGHRS and CDR2 YFSETQ. V dropped 0 bases and J dropped 0 bases, with 10 bases sitting between them. The DNA for the CDR3 is TGCGCCAGCAGCTTGGGGACAAGCAGCTCCTACGAGCAGTACTTC. Protein product: CASSLGTSSSYEQYF.

The chain couples TRBV6-5 to TRBJ1-2; 8 bases agree with TRBD1. Germline CDR1 MNHEY, CDR2 SVGAGI. This CDR3 spans 14 amino acids. Unmatched junction bases numbered 10, after V lost 6 bases and J lost 7 bases. In nucleotides, the CDR3 is TGTGCCAGCAGCATAGACAGGGGAAGTGGTGGCTACACCTTC. It codes for CASSIDRGSGGYTF.

The genes are TRBV19 and TRBJ1-5; D is uncertain. Germline V gives CDR1 LNHDA, CDR2 SQIVND (reference sequence). V lost 3 bases and J 9 bases, leaving 15 bases between the germline ends. This CDR3 is built from 14 residues. This CDR3 is CASSIKLAGLPQHF. In DNA, the CDR3 is TGTGCCAGTAGTATTAAGTTGGCTGGTCTGCCCCAGCATTTT.